The sequence of this T cell receptor (beta chain) was determined in a study of T-cell memory formation after mild COVID-19. The study, taken as a whole, reports: Cross-reactive memory apparently joined, as some responding clones appeared in pre-infection memory. Clones contracting day 15 to 85 were balanced CD4/CD8; later expanders leaned CD4+. Second-wave clones peaking on day 37 lacked confirmed SARS-CoV-2 specificity.

Constant-segment primers served in 5'RACE that generated TCR alpha and TCR beta cDNA libraries bearing sample barcodes and UMIs. TCRdb ran MiXCR on the 5' RACE reads and lists one entry per CDR3 protein. The sample holds roughly 350,000 distinct CDR3 sequences; around 20% are singletons and the top ten take around an eighth. This clonotype was counted between two and nine times. Its target is not known. Germline CDR1 is MNHNY and CDR2 is SVGAGI (reference sequence). Trimming took off 7 bases at V and 6 bases at J, with 12 bases between the two ends. The CDR3 has 12 amino acids. The sequencing input was PBMCs or a T cell subset sorted from them (not recorded which). This chain connects TRBV6-6 to TRBJ1-2, with D maybe TRBD1 (5 bases). The source of this sequence is an adult woman who had mild COVID-19 (a few samples of this study predate the infection). Cell type and time point are not known. CDR3 loop: CASKPGPDGYTF. Written as DNA, the CDR3 is TGTGCCAGCAAACCGGGGCCGGATGGCTACACCTTC.